A selection of T cell receptor beta chains follows, all from one sample in a study of regulatory T cells in long-lasting Graves disease. TCRdb recomputed calls from the multiplex PCR reads with MiXCR, one row per CDR3 protein. In the table there are 350,000 to 400,000 distinct CDR3 sequences, roughly a sixth of which are singletons. Source: peripheral blood mononuclear cells (PBMCs), taken at new diagnosis, from a patient treated with antithyroid drugs. The receptors stem from a female donor with Graves disease. The CDR3 runs from the conserved cysteine through the conserved F or W. D genes are given only for firm matches. A clone size is listed for some rows: how often the clone was seen (once, few, many), or a class if it is expanded.

j_call v_call d_call clone_size cdr3_aa cdr3_nt
TRBJ2-5 TRBV5-1 . many CASSSLQGVFKTQYF TGCGCCAGCAGCTCATTACAGGGTGTCTTTAAGACCCAGTACTTC
TRBJ2-1 TRBV20-1 . many CSALYTGSYNEQFF TGCAGTGCCCTGTACACTGGGTCCTACAATGAGCAGTTCTTC
TRBJ2-7 TRBV24-1 . many CATSDPLADSYEQYF TGTGCCACCAGTGACCCGCTCGCGGACAGCTACGAGCAGTACTTC
TRBJ2-5 TRBV5-4 TRBD1 many CASSGQGAVQETQYF TGTGCCAGCAGCGGTCAGGGGGCTGTACAAGAGACCCAGTACTTC
TRBJ1-1 TRBV5-1 . many CASSLRGGSTEAFF TGTGCCAGCAGCTTGCGCGGTGGGAGCACTGAAGCTTTCTTT
TRBJ2-3 TRBV7-9 TRBD1 many CASTGTADTQYF TGTGCCAGCACCGGGACAGCTGATACGCAGTATTTT
TRBJ2-7 TRBV6-2/TRBV6-3 . few CASSYSARVLYEQYF TGTGCCAGCAGTTACTCGGCCAGGGTGCTATACGAGCAGTACTTC
TRBJ2-7 TRBV5-8 . many CASRHQAAVAYEQYF TGTGCCAGCCGGCACCAAGCGGCGGTCGCATACGAGCAGTACTTC
TRBJ1-1 TRBV6-5 . . CASSSVQGLLAFF TGTGCCAGCAGTTCCGTTCAGGGTTTGTTAGCTTTCTTT
TRBJ1-1 TRBV7-9 . . CASSLDPGVMNAEAFF TGTGCCAGCAGCTTAGATCCCGGGGTTATGAACGCTGAAGCTTTCTTT
TRBJ2-2 TRBV6-2/TRBV6-3 . . CASSYGPAGRTGELFF TGTGCCAGCAGTTACGGTCCGGCGGGACGAACCGGGGAGCTGTTTTTT
TRBJ1-2 TRBV20-1 . . CSARWQGTNYGYTF TGCAGTGCTAGATGGCAGGGGACTAACTATGGCTACACCTTC
TRBJ2-7 TRBV20-1 . . CSARGTRRYEQYF TGCAGTGCTAGAGGGACACGGAGGTACGAGCAGTACTTC
TRBJ1-4 TRBV5-6 . . CASSWRTPTRANEKLFF TGTGCCAGCAGCTGGAGGACACCTACTCGAGCTAATGAAAAACTGTTTTTT
TRBJ1-5 TRBV9 . few CASSARGGVGQPQHF TGTGCCAGCAGCGCGCGGGGGGGGGTCGGTCAGCCCCAGCATTTT
TRBJ2-5 TRBV20-1 TRBD2 . CSGGRETQYF TGCAGTGGCGGGAGGGAGACCCAGTACTTC
TRBJ2-3 TRBV12-3/TRBV12-4 TRBD1 many CASSVGTGGLDTQYF TGTGCCAGCAGTGTCGGGACAGGGGGCCTAGATACGCAGTATTTT
TRBJ2-7 TRBV28 TRBD2 . CASSSLRTSGTSEQYF TGTGCCAGCAGTTCCCTTAGGACTAGCGGAACGAGCGAGCAGTACTTC
TRBJ2-1 TRBV27 TRBD1 many CASSGRDSYNEQFF TGTGCCAGCAGTGGAAGGGACAGTTACAATGAGCAGTTCTTC
TRBJ1-5 TRBV12-3/TRBV12-4 TRBD1 . CASSLEVWGGQDSNQPQHF TGTGCCAGCAGTTTAGAGGTGTGGGGCGGACAGGATAGCAATCAGCCCCAGCATTTT
TRBJ2-7 TRBV27 TRBD1 . CASSLLGYGQGARYEQYF TGTGCCAGCAGTTTATTAGGTTATGGACAGGGGGCGCGATACGAGCAGTACTTC
TRBJ2-5 TRBV11-2 TRBD2 many CASSLGLLAGAFQETQYF TGTGCCAGCAGCTTAGGATTACTAGCGGGGGCTTTCCAAGAGACCCAGTACTTC
TRBJ2-3 TRBV28 . many CASRVGGSTDTQYF TGTGCCAGCAGGGTTGGGGGGAGCACAGATACGCAGTATTTT
TRBJ2-2 TRBV25-1 . many CASSDLSDTGELFF TGTGCCAGCAGTGACCTCAGTGACACCGGGGAGCTGTTTTTT
TRBJ2-2 TRBV9 TRBD2 . CASSVAVAGGNTGELFF TGTGCCAGCAGCGTAGCCGTAGCGGGGGGTAACACCGGGGAGCTGTTTTTT
TRBJ1-5 TRBV7-9 TRBD1 . CASSSRQGDRQQPQHF TGTGCCAGCAGCTCTCGACAGGGGGATAGACAGCAGCCCCAGCATTTT
TRBJ2-1 TRBV6-1 . many CASRTSSYNEQFF TGTGCCAGTCGGACGAGCTCCTACAATGAGCAGTTCTTC
TRBJ2-2 TRBV24-1 . . CATSDTTRDTGELFF TGTGCCACCAGTGACACGACCCGGGACACCGGGGAGCTGTTTTTT
TRBJ2-7 TRBV29-1 TRBD1 many CSVEAGQGIHEQYF TGCAGCGTTGAAGCGGGACAGGGTATACACGAGCAGTACTTC
TRBJ2-5 TRBV18 . many CASSPQEETQYF TGTGCCAGCAGCCCCCAGGAGGAGACCCAGTACTTC
TRBJ2-5 TRBV20-1 TRBD2 many CSARQEREGTQYF TGCAGTGCTCGCCAGGAGCGGGAGGGGACCCAGTACTTC
TRBJ2-5 TRBV5-1 . many CASSLGLDQETQYF TGCGCCAGCAGCTTAGGACTGGATCAAGAGACCCAGTACTTC